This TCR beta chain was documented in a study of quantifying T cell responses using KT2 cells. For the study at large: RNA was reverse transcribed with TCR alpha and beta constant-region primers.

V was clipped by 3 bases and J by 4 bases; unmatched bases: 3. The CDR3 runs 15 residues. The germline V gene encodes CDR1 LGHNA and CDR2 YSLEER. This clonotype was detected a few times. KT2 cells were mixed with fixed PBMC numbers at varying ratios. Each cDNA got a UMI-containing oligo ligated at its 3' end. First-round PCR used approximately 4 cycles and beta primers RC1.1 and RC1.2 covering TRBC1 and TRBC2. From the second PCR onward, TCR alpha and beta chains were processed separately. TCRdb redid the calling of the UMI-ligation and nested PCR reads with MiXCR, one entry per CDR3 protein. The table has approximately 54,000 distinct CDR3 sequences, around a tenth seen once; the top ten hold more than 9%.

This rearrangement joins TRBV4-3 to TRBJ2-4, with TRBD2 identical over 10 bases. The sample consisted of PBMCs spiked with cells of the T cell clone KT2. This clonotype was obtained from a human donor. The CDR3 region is CASSQSGLAKNIQYF. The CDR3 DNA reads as TGCGCCAGCAGCCAGTCGGGACTAGCGAAAAACATTCAGTACTTC.